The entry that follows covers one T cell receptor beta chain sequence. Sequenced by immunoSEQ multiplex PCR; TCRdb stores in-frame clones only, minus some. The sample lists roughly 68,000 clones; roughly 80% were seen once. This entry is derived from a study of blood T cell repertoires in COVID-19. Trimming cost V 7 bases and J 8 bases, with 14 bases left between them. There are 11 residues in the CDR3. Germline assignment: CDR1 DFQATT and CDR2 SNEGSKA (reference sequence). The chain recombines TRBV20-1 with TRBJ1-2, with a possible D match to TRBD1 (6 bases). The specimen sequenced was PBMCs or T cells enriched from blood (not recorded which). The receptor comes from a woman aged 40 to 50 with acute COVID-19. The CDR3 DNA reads TGCAGTGGTGGGGCAGGGGAAGGCTACACCTTC. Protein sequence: CSGGAGEGYTF.